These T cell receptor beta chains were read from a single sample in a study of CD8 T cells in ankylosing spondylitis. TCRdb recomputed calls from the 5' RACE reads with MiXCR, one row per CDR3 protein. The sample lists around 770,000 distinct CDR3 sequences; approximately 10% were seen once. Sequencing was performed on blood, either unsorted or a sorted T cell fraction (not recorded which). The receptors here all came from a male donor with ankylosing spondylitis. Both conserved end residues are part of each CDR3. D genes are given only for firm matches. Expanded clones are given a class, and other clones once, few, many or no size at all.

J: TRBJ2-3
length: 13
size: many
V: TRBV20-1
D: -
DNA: TGCAGTGCTAGAGATAGATTGGACCAGGCCCCATATTTT
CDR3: CSARDRLDQAPYF

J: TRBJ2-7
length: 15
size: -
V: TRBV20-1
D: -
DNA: TGCAGTGCGGGGGCTCGAGAGAGACCGTTTTTCGAGCAGTACTTC
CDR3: CSAGARERPFFEQYF

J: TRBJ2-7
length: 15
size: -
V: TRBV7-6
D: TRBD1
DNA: TGTGCCAGCAGCTTAAGACAGGGCGCTGCCTACGAGCAGTACTTC
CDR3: CASSLRQGAAYEQYF

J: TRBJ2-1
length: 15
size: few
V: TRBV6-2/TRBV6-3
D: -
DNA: TGTGCCAGCAATCCCAAGCGGTCCCCGTACAATGAGCAGTTCTTC
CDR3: CASNPKRSPYNEQFF

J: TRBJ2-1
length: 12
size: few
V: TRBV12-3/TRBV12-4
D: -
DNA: TGTGCCAGCAACATCCAAGGGGGGGTTAAGTTCTTC
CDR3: CASNIQGGVKFF

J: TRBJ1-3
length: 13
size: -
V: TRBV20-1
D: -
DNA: TGCAGTGCCATCGTAGTGGCTGGAAACACCATATATTTT
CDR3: CSAIVVAGNTIYF

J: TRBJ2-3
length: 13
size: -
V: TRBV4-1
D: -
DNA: TGCGCCAGCAGCGACACCCCGGCCGATACGCAGTATTTT
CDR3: CASSDTPADTQYF

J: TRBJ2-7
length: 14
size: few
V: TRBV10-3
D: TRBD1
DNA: TGTGCCACTCTTATGCGGACAGGGCCCTACGAGCAGTACTTC
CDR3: CATLMRTGPYEQYF

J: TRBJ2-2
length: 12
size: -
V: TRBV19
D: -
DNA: TGTGCCAGTACACGTGACACCGGGGAGCTGTTTTTT
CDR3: CASTRDTGELFF

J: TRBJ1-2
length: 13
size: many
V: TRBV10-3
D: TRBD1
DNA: TGTGCCATCAGGGGACAGGGCAACTATGGCTACACCTTC
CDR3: CAIRGQGNYGYTF

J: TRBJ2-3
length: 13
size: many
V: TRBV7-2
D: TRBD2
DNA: TGTGCCACCAGACTAGCGGGCACAGATACGCAGTATTTT
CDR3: CATRLAGTDTQYF

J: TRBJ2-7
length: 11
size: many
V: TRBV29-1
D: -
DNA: TGCAGCGTCGCCAGGCAGGACGAGCAGTACTTC
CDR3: CSVARQDEQYF

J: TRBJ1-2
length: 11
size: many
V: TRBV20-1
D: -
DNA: TGCAGTGCTCCCCTGGCCTATGGCTACACCTTC
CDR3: CSAPLAYGYTF

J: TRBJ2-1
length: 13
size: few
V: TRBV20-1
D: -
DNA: TGCAGTGCTAGAGCCTCCTATGACAATGAGCAGTTCTTC
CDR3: CSARASYDNEQFF

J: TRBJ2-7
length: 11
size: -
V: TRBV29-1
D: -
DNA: TGCAGCGTTCCGGGCTCCTACGAGCAGTACTTC
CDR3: CSVPGSYEQYF

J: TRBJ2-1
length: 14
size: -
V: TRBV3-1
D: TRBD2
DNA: TGTGCCAGCAGCCAAGGGACTAGCGACGATGAGCAGTTCTTC
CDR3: CASSQGTSDDEQFF

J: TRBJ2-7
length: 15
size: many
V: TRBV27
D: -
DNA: TGTGCCAGCAGTTCTCCGGGACTGGGTTTTTACGAGCAGTACTTC
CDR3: CASSSPGLGFYEQYF

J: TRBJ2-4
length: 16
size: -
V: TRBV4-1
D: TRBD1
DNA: TGCGCCAGCAGCCAAGATCGTCGCAGGGGGTTAGACATTCAGTACTTC
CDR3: CASSQDRRRGLDIQYF

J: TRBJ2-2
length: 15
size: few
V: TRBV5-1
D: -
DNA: TGCGCCAGCAGCTTGAAGTTCACAAGTCCCGGGGAGCTGTTTTTT
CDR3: CASSLKFTSPGELFF

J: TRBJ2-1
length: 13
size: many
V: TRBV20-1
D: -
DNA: TGCAGTGCTAGATCTGCGGGGAACAATGAGCAGTTCTTC
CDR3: CSARSAGNNEQFF

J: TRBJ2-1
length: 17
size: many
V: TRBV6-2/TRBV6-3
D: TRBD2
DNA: TGTGCCAGCAGTTACTCGGTACCGGGACTAGCGGACAATGAGCAGTTCTTC
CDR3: CASSYSVPGLADNEQFF

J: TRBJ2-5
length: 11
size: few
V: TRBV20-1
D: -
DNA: TGCAGTGGGGTGGGGCAAGAGACCCAGTACTTC
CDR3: CSGVGQETQYF

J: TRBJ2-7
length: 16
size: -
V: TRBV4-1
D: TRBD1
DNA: TGCGCCAGCGCCCCCCGGGACAGCTCTTATAGCTACGAGCAGTACTTC
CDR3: CASAPRDSSYSYEQYF

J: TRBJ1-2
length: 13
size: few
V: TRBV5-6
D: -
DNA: TGTGCCAGCAGGACTACAGGGAACAGTGGCTACACCTTC
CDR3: CASRTTGNSGYTF

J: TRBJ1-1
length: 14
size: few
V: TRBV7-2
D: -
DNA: TGTGCCACCTCCCCCCCAAATGGGAACACTGAAGCTTTCTTT
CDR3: CATSPPNGNTEAFF

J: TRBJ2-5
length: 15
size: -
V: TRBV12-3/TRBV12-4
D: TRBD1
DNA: TGTGCCAGCAGCAACCGACAGGGGGTACAAGAGACCCAGTACTTC
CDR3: CASSNRQGVQETQYF

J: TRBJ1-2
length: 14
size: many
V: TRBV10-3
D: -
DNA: TGTGCCATCCTAGGGGTTGGTGATAACTATGGCTACACCTTC
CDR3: CAILGVGDNYGYTF

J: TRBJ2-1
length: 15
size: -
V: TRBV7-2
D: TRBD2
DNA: TGTGCCAGCAGCCCGGCGGGGGGTAATTACAATGAGCAGTTCTTC
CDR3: CASSPAGGNYNEQFF

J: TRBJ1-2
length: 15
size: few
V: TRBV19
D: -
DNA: TGTGCCAGTACCCCGATTGAGGGCAGGGTGAAAGGCTACACCTTC
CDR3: CASTPIEGRVKGYTF

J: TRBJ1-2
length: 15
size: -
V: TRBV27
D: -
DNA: TGTGCCAGCAGTTTGGGAGGTACGGGGACCTATGGCTACACCTTC
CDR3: CASSLGGTGTYGYTF

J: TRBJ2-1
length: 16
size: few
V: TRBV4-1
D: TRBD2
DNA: TGCGCCAGCAGCCGCTTTACTAGCGGGAGGACGAATGAGCAGTTCTTC
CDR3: CASSRFTSGRTNEQFF

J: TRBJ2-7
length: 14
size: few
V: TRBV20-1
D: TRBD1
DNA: TGCAGTGCTGGGAGGACAGGGGTTATCTACGAGCAGTACTTC
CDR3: CSAGRTGVIYEQYF

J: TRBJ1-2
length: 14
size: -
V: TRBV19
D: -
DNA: TGTGCCAGTAGGAGGGGGACACAAGCTTATGGCTACACCTTC
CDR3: CASRRGTQAYGYTF

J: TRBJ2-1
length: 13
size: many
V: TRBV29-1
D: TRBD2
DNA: TGCAGCGTTTCTAGCGGATACTACAATGAGCAGTTCTTC
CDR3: CSVSSGYYNEQFF

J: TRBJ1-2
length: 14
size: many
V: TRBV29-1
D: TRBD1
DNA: TGCAGCGCAGAAGCCGGGACAGGGGCCTATGGCTACACCTTC
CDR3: CSAEAGTGAYGYTF

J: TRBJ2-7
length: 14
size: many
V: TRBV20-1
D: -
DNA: TGCAGTGCTAGTCGGCCGGACAGTACCTACGAGCAGTACTTC
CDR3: CSASRPDSTYEQYF

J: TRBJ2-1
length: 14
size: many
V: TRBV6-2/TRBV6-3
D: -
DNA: TGTGCCAGCAGCCGGAGAAGTTCCGGGAATGAGCAGTTCTTC
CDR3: CASSRRSSGNEQFF

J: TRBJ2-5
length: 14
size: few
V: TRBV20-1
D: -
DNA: TGCAGTGCTAGACCCCCCCGAGGGAAGGAGACCCAGTACTTC
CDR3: CSARPPRGKETQYF

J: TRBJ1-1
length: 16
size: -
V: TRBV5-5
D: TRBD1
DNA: TGTGCCAGCAGCCTCAGAACAGGGGTAGGGAACACTGAAGCTTTCTTT
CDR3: CASSLRTGVGNTEAFF

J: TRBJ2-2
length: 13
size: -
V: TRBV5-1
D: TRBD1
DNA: TGCGCCAGTAGGGACAGTCGCACCGGGGAGCTGTTTTTT
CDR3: CASRDSRTGELFF

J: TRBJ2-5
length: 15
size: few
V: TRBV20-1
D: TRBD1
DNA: TGCAGTGCTAGCATGATCGGCAGGGGGCGGGAGACCCAGTACTTC
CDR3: CSASMIGRGRETQYF

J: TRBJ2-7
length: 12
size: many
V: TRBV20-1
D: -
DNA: TGCGCCGGGACATCGCTTTCCTACGAGCAGTACTTC
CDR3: CAGTSLSYEQYF